This T cell receptor (beta chain) derives from a study of T cells in Graves' hyperthyroidism and ophthalmopathy (dated by TCRdb to about 2019). Notes on the research overall: Peripheral blood was sampled at the time of initial diagnosis, prior to any treatment. TCR V-J signatures able to tell the groups apart were searched for in a discovery cohort of 100 or so patients, of whom 43 had Graves' ophthalmopathy and 57 had stable Graves' hyperthyroidism. An independent validation cohort of some 18 hyperthyroidism patients and about 15 patients who later progressed to ophthalmopathy tested prospective prediction of ophthalmopathy. The 100 discovery patients were divided at random into training and test sets in a 7:3 ratio. In addition, the study compared T-cell repertoires in thyroid tissue and in blood from five or six Graves' hyperthyroidism patients. After sampling, hyperthyroidism patients received methimazole starting at 30 mg daily, and ophthalmopathy patients received high-dose intravenous methylprednisolone. The paper describes TCR Vbeta CDR3 sequencing of 130 to 150 peripheral blood samples, made up of some 40 ophthalmopathy patients, around 73 hyperthyroidism patients and some 17 progressor patients. General findings and caveats noted by the study authors: Blood samples also contained most of the expanded thyroid clonotypes (frequency above 0.001), which suggests that blood repertoires may reflect thyroid immune responses. In validation, progression to ophthalmopathy was predicted by the model with about 70% sensitivity and around 75% specificity, a median of approximately 6.5 months before onset. Sample size was not statistically predetermined, and investigators were not blinded to group allocation. A 13 V-J signature model separated ophthalmopathy from stable hyperthyroidism, with approximately 87% sensitivity and roughly 81% specificity in cross-validation and 80%/75% in testing.

The TCR beta CDR3 regions were amplified from RNA transcripts. The TCR CDR3 was subjected to a first round of RT-PCR using the HTBI primer set and the Qiagen OneStep RT-PCR kit. The libraries were constructed in a second round of multiplex PCR and then size-selected and purified. Paired-end sequencing of the libraries was performed with 100 bp reads on an Illumina HiSeq2000. The paper's data handling went like this. SOAPnuke was used to process the raw data, throwing out any read that contained adapters or uncalled bases, had a mean Phred below 15, or lacked an exact constant-primer or identifier match. COPE v1.2.5 was used to merge the high-quality paired reads, and each unique nucleotide sequence was defined as a clonotype. MiTCR v1.1 was used to align the clonotypes against IMGT TRBV, TRBD and TRBJ reference segments. Only V-J combinations with frequency above 0.0001, covering 99% to 99.2% of repertoires, were analysed. A TCS score was defined as the ratio between F50 (clonal expansion) and ExV (chaos), using BLOSUM62-based TCRdist between CDR3 peptides within each V-J. Welch's t-statistics and random forest reduced approximately 520 V-J features to some 14, which were used in a naive Bayes classifier (R e1071). The raw public data were reprocessed by TCRdb itself: fastp quality trimming at Q25, MiXCR clonotype calling, in-frame beta chains only. Rows merge per CDR3 protein into single entries with the most common DNA and genes. Here the V and J calls rest on TCRdb's processing, not on the authors' analysis. Within this sample are about 530,000 distinct CDR3 sequences, with about 15% of them counted one time only. The ten largest account for approximately 16% of the sample.

Notes on this clonotype: Its binding antigen is unknown. The input lacks base qualities; no much larger clone sits a single base away.

The CDR3 has 11 amino acids, counting the end cysteine and phenylalanine. Only the CDR3 portion is preserved as DNA: 33 bases, with reading frame beginning at the first base. Trimming takes 6 bases from V and 6 bases from J, and the germline ends sit 11 bases apart. CDR1 and CDR2 (DFQATT, SNEGSKA) derive from the germline V gene (reference sequence). Ophthalmopathy patients had moderately to severely active disease, with a Clinical Activity Score of 3 or more, a NOSPECS grade of 4 or more, and a disease duration of less than 3 months. The study excluded patients with uncontrolled infections, other autoimmune diseases, pregnancy or lactation. Diagnoses relied on clinical symptoms, serum thyroxine and TRAb, thyroid ultrasound and orbital computed tomography. PBMCs were separated from roughly 10 ml of fresh peripheral blood using Ficoll-Paque density gradient centrifugation. Trizol reagent was used to extract total RNA, and RNA quality was then checked on an Agilent 2100 Bioanalyzer.

Material: blood. This receptor chain uses TRBV20-1 and TRBJ1-2; TRBD1 is possibly the D segment (6 matching bases). This receptor was taken from a young woman with Graves' ophthalmopathy. Read as DNA, the sequence is TGCAGTGCGGACCCAGGGGATGGCTACACCTTC. This translates into CSADPGDGYTF.